This is a list of T cell receptor beta chains from one sample in a study of cytomegalovirus exposure and HLA in healthy donors. The table came from immunoSEQ multiplex PCR; TCRdb's copy has only in-frame clones and leaves some out. The sample has about 130,000 clones; about 74% are singletons. The sequencing input was PBMCs. The receptors here all came from a male donor in good health and CMV-seronegative. CDR3s include the opening cysteine and the closing phenylalanine or tryptophan.

v_call	j_call	cdr3_aa
TRBV11-2	TRBJ2-5	CASSLLPWGTGVETQYF
TRBV9	TRBJ1-2	CASSTPPSKRAGNPLDGYTF
TRBV5-1	TRBJ1-2	CASSPGAGGYGYTF
TRBV7-2	TRBJ2-7	CASSLGSGVNYEQYF
TRBV6-1	TRBJ2-2	CASSRDRGTGELFF
TRBV5-5	TRBJ2-3	CASSSGLGSTDTQYF
TRBV6-5	TRBJ2-7	CASSPHWEEEQYF
TRBV27	TRBJ2-5	CASSLKGDRVGEETQYF
TRBV6-6	TRBJ2-7	CATGQGRFEQYF
TRBV6-1	TRBJ1-4	CASSDPGTGSEKLFF